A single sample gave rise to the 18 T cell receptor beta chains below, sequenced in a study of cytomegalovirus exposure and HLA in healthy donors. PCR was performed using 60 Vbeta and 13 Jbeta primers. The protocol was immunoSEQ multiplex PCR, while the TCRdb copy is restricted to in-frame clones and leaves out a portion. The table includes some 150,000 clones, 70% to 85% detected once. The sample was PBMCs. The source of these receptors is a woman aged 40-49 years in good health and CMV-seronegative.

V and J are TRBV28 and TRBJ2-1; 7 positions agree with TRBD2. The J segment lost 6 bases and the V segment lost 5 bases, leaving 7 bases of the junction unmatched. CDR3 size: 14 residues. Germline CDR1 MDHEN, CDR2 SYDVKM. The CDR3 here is CASSTERDSNEQFF. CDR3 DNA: TGTGCCAGCAGTACAGAGCGGGATTCCAATGAGCAGTTCTTC.

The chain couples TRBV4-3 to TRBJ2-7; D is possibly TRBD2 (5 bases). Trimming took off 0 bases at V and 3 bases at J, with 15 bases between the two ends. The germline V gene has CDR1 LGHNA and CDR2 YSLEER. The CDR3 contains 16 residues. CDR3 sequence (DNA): TGCGCCAGCAGCCAAGATCTACGGGCAGCGGACTACGAGCAGTACTTC. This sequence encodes CASSQDLRAADYEQYF.

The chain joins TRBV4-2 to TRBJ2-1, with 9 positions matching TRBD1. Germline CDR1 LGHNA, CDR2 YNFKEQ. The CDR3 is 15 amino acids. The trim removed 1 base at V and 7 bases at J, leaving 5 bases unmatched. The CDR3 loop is CASSQGQGDRNEQFF. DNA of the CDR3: TGTGCCAGCAGCCAAGGACAGGGGGATCGTAATGAGCAGTTCTTC.

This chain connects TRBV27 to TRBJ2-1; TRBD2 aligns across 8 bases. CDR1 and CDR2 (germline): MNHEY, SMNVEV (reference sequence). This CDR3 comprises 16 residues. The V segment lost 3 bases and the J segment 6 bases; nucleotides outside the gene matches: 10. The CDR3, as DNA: TGTGCCAGCAGTTTGGAGAGCGGGAGTTATAGCAATGAGCAGTTCTTC. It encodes CASSLESGSYSNEQFF.

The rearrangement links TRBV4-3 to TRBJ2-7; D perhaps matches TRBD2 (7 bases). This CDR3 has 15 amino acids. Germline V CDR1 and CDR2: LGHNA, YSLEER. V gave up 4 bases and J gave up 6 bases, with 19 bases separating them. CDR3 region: CASSRGRAGASEQYF. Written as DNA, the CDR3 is TGCGCCAGCAGCCGGGGGCGGGCGGGAGCGAGCGAGCAGTACTTC.

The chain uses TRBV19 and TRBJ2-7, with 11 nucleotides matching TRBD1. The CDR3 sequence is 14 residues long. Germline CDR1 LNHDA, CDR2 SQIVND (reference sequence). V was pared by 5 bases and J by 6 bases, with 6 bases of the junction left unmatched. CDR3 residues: CASSFRDRGVEQYF. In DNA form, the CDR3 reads TGTGCCAGTAGTTTCCGGGACAGGGGGGTCGAGCAGTACTTC.

CDR3 residues: CASSTLGQGANEQFF. Written as DNA, the CDR3 is TGCGCCAGCAGCACCCTAGGACAGGGGGCGAATGAGCAGTTCTTC. The chain links TRBV5-1 to TRBJ2-1, with 11 bases fitting TRBD1. The ends lost 4 bases at V and 7 bases at J; junction bases unmatched: 7. Germline loops: CDR1 SGHRS, CDR2 YFSETQ. This CDR3 is 15 amino acids long. Filled out from reference TRBV5-1 and TRBJ2-1, the complete variable domain reads KAGVTQTPRYLIKTRGQQVTLSCSPISGHRSVSWYQQTPGQGLQFLFEYFSETQRNKGNFPGRFSGRQFSNSRSEMNVSTLELGDSALYLCASSTLGQGANEQFFGPGTRLTVL.

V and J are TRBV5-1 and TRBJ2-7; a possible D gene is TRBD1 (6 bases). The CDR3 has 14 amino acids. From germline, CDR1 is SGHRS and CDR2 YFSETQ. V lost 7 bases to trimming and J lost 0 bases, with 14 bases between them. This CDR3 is CASSLGDNSYEQYF. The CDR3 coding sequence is TGCGCCAGCTCCCTGGGGGACAACTCCTACGAGCAGTACTTC. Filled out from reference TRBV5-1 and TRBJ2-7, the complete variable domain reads KAGVTQTPRYLIKTRGQQVTLSCSPISGHRSVSWYQQTPGQGLQFLFEYFSETQRNKGNFPGRFSGRQFSNSRSEMNVSTLELGDSALYLCASSLGDNSYEQYFGPGTRLTVT.

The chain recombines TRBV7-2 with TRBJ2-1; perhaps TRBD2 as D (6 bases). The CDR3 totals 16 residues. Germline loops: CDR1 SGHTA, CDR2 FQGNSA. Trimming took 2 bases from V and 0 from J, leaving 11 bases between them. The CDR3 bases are TGTGCCAGCAGCTTATCGTCGGGAGTCTCCTACAATGAGCAGTTCTTC. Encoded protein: CASSLSSGVSYNEQFF.

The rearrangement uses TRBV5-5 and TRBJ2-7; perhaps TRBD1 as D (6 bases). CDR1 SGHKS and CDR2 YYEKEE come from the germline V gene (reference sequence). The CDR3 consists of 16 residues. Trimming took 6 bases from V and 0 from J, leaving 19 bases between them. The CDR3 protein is CASTAEDSPISYEQYF. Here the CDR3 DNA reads TGTGCCAGCACCGCTGAGGACAGTCCGATCTCCTACGAGCAGTACTTC.

This CDR3 reads CSASSNEQFF. CDR3 DNA: TGCAGTGCCTCTAGCAATGAGCAGTTCTTC. The chain recombines TRBV20-1 with TRBJ2-1; D call uncertain. The length of the CDR3 is 10 residues. V was clipped by 6 bases and J by 6 bases, with 6 bases between them. CDR1 is DFQATT, CDR2 SNEGSKA, per germline (reference sequence).

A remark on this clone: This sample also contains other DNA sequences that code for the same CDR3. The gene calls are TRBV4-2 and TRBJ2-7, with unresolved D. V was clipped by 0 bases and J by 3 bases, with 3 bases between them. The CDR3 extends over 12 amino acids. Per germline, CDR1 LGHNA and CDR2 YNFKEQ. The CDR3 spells CASSQDSYEQYF. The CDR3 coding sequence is TGTGCCAGCAGCCAAGACAGCTACGAGCAGTACTTC.

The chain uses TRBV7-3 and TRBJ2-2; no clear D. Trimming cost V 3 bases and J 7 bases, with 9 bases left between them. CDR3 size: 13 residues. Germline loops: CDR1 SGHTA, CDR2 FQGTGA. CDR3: CASSFSPGGELFF. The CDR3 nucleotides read TGTGCCAGCAGCTTCAGTCCGGGCGGGGAGCTGTTTTTT.

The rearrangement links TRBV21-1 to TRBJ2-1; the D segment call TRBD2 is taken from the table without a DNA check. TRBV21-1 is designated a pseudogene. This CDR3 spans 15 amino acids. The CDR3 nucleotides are TGTGCCAGCAGCAAGTTGGGGACTAGCAGCAATGAGCAGTTCTTC. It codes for CASSKLGTSSNEQFF.

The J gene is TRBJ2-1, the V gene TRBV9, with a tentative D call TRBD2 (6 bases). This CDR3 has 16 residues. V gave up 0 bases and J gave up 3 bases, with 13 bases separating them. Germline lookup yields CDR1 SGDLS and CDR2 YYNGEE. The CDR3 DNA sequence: TGTGCCAGCAGCGTAGACTTAGCGGTAGGCTACAATGAGCAGTTCTTC. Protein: CASSVDLAVGYNEQFF.

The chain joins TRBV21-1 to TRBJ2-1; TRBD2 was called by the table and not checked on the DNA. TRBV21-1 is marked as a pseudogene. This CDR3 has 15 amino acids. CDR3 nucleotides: TGTGCCAGCAGCAAAGGGACTAGCGGGAGAAATGAGCAGTTCTTC. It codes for CASSKGTSGRNEQFF.

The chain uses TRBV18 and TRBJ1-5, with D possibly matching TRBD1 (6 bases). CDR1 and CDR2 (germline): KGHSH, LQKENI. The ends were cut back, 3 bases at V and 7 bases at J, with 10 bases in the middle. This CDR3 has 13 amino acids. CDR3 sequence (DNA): TGTGCCAGCTCACCGGGGGCCGGGCAGCCCCAGCATTTT. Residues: CASSPGAGQPQHF.

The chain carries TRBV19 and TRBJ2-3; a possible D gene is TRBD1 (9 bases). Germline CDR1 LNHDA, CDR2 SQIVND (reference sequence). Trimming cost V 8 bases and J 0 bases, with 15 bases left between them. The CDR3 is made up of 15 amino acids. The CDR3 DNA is TGTGCCAGTCGGGAGGGACAGGGCAGCACAGATACGCAGTATTTT. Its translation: CASREGQGSTDTQYF.